This T cell receptor beta chain appears in the sequencing data of a study of OX40 agonist ivuxolimab in advanced cancers. Using immunoSEQ multiplex PCR, the repertoire was profiled, and TCRdb retains in-frame clones only, with some absent. The sample lists 78,000 or so clones, more than 85% seen once, with roughly 10% in the top ten. The specimen was CD4+ or CD8+ T cells sorted from blood, collected in a trial of the OX40 agonist ivuxolimab. This sequence was found in an adult with an advanced solid tumor such as melanoma, head and neck, liver or kidney cancer.

The CDR3 DNA sequence: TGTGCCAGCAGCTTAGGGGACTACGCCTACAATGAGCAGTTCTTC. This gives the protein CASSLGDYAYNEQFF. The rearrangement links TRBV7-8 to TRBJ2-1; 7 bases match TRBD2. Trimming cost V 1 base and J 2 bases; bases outside gene matches: 2. Germline CDR1 SGHVS, CDR2 FQNEAQ. There are 15 residues in the CDR3.